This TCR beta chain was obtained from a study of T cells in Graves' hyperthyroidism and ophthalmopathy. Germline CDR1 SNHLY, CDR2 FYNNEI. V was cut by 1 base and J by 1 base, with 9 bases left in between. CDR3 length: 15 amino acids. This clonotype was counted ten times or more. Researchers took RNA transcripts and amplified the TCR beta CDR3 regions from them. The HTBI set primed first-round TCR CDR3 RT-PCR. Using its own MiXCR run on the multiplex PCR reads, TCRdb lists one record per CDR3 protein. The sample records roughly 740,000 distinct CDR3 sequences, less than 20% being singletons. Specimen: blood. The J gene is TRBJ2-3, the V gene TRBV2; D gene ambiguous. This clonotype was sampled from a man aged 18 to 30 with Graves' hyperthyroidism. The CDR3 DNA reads TGTGCCAGCAGTGAAGGTGGCGGACGCACAGATACGCAGTATTTT. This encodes CASSEGGGRTDTQYF.